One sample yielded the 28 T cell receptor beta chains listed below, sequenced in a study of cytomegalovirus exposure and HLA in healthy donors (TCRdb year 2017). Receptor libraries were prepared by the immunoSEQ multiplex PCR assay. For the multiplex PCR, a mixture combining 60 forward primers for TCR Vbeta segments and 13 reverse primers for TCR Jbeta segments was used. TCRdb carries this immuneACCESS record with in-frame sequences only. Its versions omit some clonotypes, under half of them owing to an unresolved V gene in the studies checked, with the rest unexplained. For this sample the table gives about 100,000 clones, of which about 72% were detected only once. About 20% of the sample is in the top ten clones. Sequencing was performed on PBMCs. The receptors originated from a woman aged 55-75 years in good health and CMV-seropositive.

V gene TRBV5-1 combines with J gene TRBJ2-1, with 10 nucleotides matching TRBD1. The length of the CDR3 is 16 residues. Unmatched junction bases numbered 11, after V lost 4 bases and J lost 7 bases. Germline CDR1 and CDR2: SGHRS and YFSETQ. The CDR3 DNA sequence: TGCGCCAGCAGCCTCCGGACAGGGGGAGGGGGGAATGAGCAGTTCTTC. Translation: CASSLRTGGGGNEQFF.

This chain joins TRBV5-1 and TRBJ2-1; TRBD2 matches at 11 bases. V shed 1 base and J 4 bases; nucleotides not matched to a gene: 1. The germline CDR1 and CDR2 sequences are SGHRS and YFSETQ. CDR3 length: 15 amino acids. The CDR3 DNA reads TGCGCCAGCAGCTTGATAGCGGGAGGGTACAATGAGCAGTTCTTC. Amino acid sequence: CASSLIAGGYNEQFF.

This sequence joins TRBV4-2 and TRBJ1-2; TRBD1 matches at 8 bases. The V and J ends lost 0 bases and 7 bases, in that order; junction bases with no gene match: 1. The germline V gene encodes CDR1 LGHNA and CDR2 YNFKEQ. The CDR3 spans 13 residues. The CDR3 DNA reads TGTGCCAGCAGCCAAGAAACAGGGGGTGGCTACACCTTC. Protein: CASSQETGGGYTF.

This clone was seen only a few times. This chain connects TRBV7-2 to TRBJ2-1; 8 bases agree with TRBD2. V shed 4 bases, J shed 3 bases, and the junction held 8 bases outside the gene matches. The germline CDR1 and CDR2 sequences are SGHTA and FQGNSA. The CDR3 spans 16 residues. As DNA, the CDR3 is TGTGCCAGCAGCTCCCTCGCGGGAGGCCGCTACAATGAGCAGTTCTTC. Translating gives CASSSLAGGRYNEQFF.

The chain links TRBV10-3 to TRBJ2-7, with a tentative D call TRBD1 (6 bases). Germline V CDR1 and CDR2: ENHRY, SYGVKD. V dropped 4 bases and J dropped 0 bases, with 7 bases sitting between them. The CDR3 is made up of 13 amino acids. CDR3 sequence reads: CAISGTDSYEQYF. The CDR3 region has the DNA TGTGCCATCAGTGGGACAGACTCCTACGAGCAGTACTTC.

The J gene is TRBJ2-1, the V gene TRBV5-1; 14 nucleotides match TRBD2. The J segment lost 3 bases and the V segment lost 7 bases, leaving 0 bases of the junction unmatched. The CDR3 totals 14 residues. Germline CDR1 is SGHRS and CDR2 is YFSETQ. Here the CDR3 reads CASGTSGSYNEQFF. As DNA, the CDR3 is TGCGCCAGCGGGACTAGCGGGAGCTACAATGAGCAGTTCTTC. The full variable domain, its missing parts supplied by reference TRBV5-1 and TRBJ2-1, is KAGVTQTPRYLIKTRGQQVTLSCSPISGHRSVSWYQQTPGQGLQFLFEYFSETQRNKGNFPGRFSGRQFSNSRSEMNVSTLELGDSALYLCASGTSGSYNEQFFGPGTRLTVL.

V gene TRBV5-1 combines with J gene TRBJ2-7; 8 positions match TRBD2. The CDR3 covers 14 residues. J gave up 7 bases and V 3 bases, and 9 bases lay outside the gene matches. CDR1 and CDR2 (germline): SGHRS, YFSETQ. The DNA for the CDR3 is TGCGCCAGCAGCTACGGGAGGGGTCTTGAAGAGCAGTACTTC. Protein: CASSYGRGLEEQYF.

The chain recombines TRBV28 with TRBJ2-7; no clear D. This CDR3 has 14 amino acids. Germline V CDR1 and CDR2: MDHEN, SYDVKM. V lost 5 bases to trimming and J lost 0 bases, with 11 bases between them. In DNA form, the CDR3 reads TGTGCCAGCAGTCATACAGCTGACTCCTACGAGCAGTACTTC. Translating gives CASSHTADSYEQYF.

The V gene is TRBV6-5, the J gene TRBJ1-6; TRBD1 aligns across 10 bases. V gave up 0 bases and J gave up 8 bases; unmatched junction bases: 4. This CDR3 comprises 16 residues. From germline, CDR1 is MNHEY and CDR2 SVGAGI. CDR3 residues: CASSYSRGTGDSPLHF. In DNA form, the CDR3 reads TGTGCCAGCAGTTACTCGAGAGGGACAGGGGATTCACCCCTCCACTTT.

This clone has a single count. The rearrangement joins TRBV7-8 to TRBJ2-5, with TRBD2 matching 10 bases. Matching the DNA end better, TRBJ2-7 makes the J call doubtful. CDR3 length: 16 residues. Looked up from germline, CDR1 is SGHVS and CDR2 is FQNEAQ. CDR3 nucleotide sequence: TGTGCCAGCAGCTCTCTTTTAGCGGGAGGTTCCTACGAGCAGTACTTC. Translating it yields CASSSLLAGGSYEQYF.

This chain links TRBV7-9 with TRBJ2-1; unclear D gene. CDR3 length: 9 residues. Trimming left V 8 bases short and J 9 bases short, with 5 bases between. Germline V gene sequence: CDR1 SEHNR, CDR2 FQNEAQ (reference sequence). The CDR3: CASSGEQFF. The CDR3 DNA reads TGTGCCAGCTCGGGTGAGCAGTTCTTC.

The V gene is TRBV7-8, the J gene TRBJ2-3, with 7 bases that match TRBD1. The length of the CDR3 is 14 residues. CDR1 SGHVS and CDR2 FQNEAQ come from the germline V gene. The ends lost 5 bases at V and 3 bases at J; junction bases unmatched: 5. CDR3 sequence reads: CASSTGTVTDTQYF. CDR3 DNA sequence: TGTGCCAGCAGCACCGGGACAGTAACAGATACGCAGTATTTT.

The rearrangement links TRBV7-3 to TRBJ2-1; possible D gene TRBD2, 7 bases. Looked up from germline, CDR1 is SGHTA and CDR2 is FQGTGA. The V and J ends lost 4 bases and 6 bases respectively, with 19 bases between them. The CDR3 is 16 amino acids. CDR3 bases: TGTGCCAGCAGCTCTAGGGGGGGAATCCAACCCAATGAGCAGTTCTTC. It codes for CASSSRGGIQPNEQFF.

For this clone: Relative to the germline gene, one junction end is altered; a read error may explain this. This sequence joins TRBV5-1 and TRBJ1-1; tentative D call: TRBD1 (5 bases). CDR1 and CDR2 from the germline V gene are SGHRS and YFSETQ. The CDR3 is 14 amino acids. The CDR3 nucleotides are TGCGCCGGCAGCTTTGGAGGGGTGAACACTGAAGCTTTCTTT. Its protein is CAGSFGGVNTEAFF.

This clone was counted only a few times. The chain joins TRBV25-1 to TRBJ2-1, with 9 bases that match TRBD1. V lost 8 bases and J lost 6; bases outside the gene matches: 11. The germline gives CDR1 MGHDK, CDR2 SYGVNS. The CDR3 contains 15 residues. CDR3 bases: TGTGCCAGCCGAAGACGACAGGGGGTCTTCAATGAGCAGTTCTTC. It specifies CASRRRQGVFNEQFF.

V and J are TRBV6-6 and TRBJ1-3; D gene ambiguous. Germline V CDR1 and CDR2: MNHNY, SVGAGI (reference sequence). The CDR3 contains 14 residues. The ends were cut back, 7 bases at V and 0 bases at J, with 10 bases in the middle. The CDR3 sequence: CASTVRDSGNTIYF. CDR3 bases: TGTGCCAGCACCGTCCGGGACTCTGGAAACACCATATATTTT.

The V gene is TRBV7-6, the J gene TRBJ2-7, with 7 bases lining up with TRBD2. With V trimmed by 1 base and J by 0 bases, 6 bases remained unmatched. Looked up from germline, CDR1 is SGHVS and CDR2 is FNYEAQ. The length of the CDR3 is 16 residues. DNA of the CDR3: TGTGCCAGCAGCTTAGTGGCGGGAGAGCTCTCCTACGAGCAGTACTTC. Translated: CASSLVAGELSYEQYF.

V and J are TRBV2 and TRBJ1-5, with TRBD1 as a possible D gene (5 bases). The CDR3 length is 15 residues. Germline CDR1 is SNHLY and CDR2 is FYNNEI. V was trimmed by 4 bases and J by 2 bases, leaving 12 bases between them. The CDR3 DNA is TGTGCCAGCAGTGGGGAGGGGCACCGCAATCAGCCCCAGCATTTT. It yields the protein CASSGEGHRNQPQHF.

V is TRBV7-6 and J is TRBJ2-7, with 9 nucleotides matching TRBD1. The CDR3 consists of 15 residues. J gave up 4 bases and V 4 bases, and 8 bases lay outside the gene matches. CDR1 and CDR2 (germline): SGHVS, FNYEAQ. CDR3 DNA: TGTGCCAGCAGCTCCGGACAGGGGACTGAATACGAGCAGTACTTC. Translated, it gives CASSSGQGTEYEQYF.

The CDR3 loop is CASSLSQDRTEAFF. The CDR3 DNA is TGTGCCAGCAGCTTGAGTCAGGATCGGACTGAAGCTTTCTTT. The genes are TRBV5-4 and TRBJ1-1; D unresolved. V lost 1 base, J lost 5 bases, and 12 bases lay in between. This CDR3 has 14 residues. Germline CDR1 reads SGHNT; CDR2 reads YYREEE (reference sequence). Supplemented by reference TRBV5-4 and TRBJ1-1, the full variable domain reads ETGVTQSPTHLIKTRGQQVTLRCSSQSGHNTVSWYQQALGQGPQFIFQYYREEENGRGNFPPRFSGLQFPNYSSELNVNALELDDSALYLCASSLSQDRTEAFFGQGTRLTVV.

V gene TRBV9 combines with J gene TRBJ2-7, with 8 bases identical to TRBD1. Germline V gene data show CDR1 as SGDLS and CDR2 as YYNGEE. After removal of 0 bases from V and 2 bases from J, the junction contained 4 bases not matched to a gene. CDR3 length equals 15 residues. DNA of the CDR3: TGTGCCAGCAGCGTAGCCCCGGACAGGGCCTACGAGCAGTACTTC. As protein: CASSVAPDRAYEQYF.

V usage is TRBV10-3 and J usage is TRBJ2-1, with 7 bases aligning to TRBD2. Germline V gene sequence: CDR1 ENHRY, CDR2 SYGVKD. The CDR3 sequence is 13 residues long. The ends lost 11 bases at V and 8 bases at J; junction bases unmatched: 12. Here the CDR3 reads CAVARDYKDEQFF. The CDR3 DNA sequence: TGTGCCGTAGCGCGGGACTATAAAGATGAGCAGTTCTTC.

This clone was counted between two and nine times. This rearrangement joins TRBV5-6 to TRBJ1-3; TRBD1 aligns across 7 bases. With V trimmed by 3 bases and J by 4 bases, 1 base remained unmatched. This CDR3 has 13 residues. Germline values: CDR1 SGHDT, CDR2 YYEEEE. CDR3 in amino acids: CASSWDSGNTIYF. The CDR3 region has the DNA TGTGCCAGCAGCTGGGACAGCGGAAACACCATATATTTT.

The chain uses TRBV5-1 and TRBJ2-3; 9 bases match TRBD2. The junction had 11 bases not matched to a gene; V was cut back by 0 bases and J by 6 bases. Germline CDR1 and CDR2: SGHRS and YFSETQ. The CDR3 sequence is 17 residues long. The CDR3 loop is CASSLALGSGRWDTQYF. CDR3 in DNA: TGCGCCAGCAGCTTGGCCTTGGGTAGCGGGAGATGGGATACGCAGTATTTT.

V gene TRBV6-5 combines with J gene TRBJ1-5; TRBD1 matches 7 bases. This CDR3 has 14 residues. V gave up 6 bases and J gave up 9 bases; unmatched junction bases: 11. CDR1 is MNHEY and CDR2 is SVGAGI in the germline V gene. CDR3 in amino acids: CASSRGQPLGPQHF. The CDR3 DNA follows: TGTGCCAGCAGCCGGGGACAGCCCTTAGGGCCCCAGCATTTT.

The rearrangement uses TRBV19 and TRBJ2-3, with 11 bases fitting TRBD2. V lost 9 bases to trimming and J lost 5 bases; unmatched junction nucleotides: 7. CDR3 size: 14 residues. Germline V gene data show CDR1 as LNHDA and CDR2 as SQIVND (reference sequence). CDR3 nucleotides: TGTGCCAGCCAACTAGCGGGAGAAGGAGATACGCAGTATTTT. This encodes CASQLAGEGDTQYF.

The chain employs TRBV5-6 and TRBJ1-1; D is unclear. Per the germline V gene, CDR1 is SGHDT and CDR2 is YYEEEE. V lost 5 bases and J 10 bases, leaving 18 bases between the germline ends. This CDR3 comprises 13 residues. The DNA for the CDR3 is TGTGCCAGCAGTCCCAGCGGGTCTCGTCGAGCTTTCTTT. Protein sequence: CASSPSGSRRAFF.

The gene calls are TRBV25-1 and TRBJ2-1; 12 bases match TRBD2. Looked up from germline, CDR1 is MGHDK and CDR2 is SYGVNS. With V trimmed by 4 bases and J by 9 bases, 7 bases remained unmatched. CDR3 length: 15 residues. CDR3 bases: TGTGCCAGCAGTGCGGTGACTAGCGGGAGTGGTGAGCAGTTCTTC. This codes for CASSAVTSGSGEQFF.